A single sample is the source of the 31 T cell receptor beta chains below, sequenced in a study of shared clonotypes between healthy human individuals (dated by TCRdb to about 2020). The library came from the immunoSEQ multiplex PCR assay. Drawn from immuneACCESS, this table holds only the in-frame rearrangements with V and J called that TCRdb kept. Clones are partly lost; checked studies trace under half to an unresolved V gene and leave the rest unexplained. The sample has around 500,000 clones on record, 75% to 85% of them singletons. 10% to 15% of the sample is held by the ten biggest clonotypes. Sequenced material: PBMCs. The receptor set was obtained from a woman aged 40 to 50 in good health. Some clones in this sample may be carry-over from other donors' samples.

The genes are TRBV30 and TRBJ1-2; D perhaps matches TRBD1 (5 bases). V was shortened by 4 bases and J by 3 bases, with 12 bases between the two germline ends. Looked up from germline, CDR1 is GTSNPN and CDR2 is SVGIG (reference sequence). This CDR3 contains 13 residues. The CDR3 spells CAWTFGGDYGYTF. The DNA for the CDR3 is TGTGCCTGGACCTTTGGGGGGGACTATGGCTACACCTTC. The full variable domain, in which reference TRBV30 and TRBJ1-2 provide the parts outside the CDR3, is SQTIHQWPATLVQPVGSPLSLECTVEGTSNPNLYWYRQAAGRGLQLLFYSVGIGQISSEVPQNLSASRPQDRQFILSSKKLLLSDSGFYLCAWTFGGDYGYTFGSGTRLTVV.

This rearrangement joins TRBV2 to TRBJ1-2; no definite D call. The germline CDR1 and CDR2 sequences are SNHLY and FYNNEI. The CDR3 has 12 residues. Trimming left V 1 base short and J 4 bases short, with 4 bases between. In nucleotides, the CDR3 is TGTGCCAGCAGTGAAGTGGCCTATGGCTACACCTTC. Its protein is CASSEVAYGYTF. The full variable domain, completed using reference TRBV2 and TRBJ1-2, is EPEVTQTPSHQVTQMGQEVILRCVPISNHLYFYWYRQILGQKVEFLVSFYNNEISEKSEIFDDQFSVERPDGSNFTLKIRSTKLEDSAMYFCASSEVAYGYTFGSGTRLTVV.

The rearrangement uses TRBV20-1 and TRBJ1-2; D is unclear. Trimming cost V 4 bases and J 5 bases, with 8 bases left between them. This CDR3 has 11 amino acids. Germline V gene lookup returns CDR1 DFQATT and CDR2 SNEGSKA (reference sequence). The CDR3 loop is CSATGRYGYTF. The CDR3 DNA sequence: TGCAGTGCTACCGGACGGTATGGCTACACCTTC.

Notes on this clone: This probably arose from a read error, given a far larger clone one base away. V and J are TRBV2 and TRBJ1-1, with no clear D. The CDR3 is 14 amino acids. Deletions cut 0 bases from V and 5 bases from J, with 10 bases between. The germline V gene has CDR1 SNHLY and CDR2 FYNNEI. CDR3 sequence reads: CASSEAVELTEAFF. DNA of the CDR3: TGTGCCAGCAGTGAAGCTGTAGAACTGACTGAAGCTTTCTTT. The full variable domain, completed using reference TRBV2 and TRBJ1-1, is EPEVTQTPSHQVTQMGQEVILRCVPISNHLYFYWYRQILGQKVEFLVSFYNNEISEKSEIFDDQFSVERPDGSNFTLKIRSTKLEDSAMYFCASSEAVELTEAFFGQGTRLTVV.

The table lists this clone with many counts. The chain carries TRBV6-5 and TRBJ1-2; 7 positions match TRBD1. The CDR3 covers 14 residues. From germline, CDR1 is MNHEY and CDR2 SVGAGI. The ends lost 6 bases at V and 1 base at J; junction bases unmatched: 5. The CDR3 DNA is TGTGCCAGCAGCACCACAGGGGTTAACTATGGCTACACCTTC. As protein: CASSTTGVNYGYTF.

This clone was seen only once. The chain combines TRBV5-1 with TRBJ2-3, with D perhaps matching TRBD2 (6 bases). The length of the CDR3 is 14 residues. Germline assignment: CDR1 SGHRS and CDR2 YFSETQ. With 0 bases removed from V and 6 bases from J, the gap between germline ends came to 11 bases. The CDR3 region is CASSLDTSLDTQYF. The CDR3 DNA reads as TGCGCCAGCAGCTTGGATACTAGCTTGGATACGCAGTATTTT.

The chain employs TRBV28 and TRBJ2-2; 9 nucleotides line up with TRBD2. Germline V gives CDR1 MDHEN, CDR2 SYDVKM. The CDR3 totals 15 residues. V lost 3 bases, J lost 9 bases, and 8 bases stayed unmatched. Here the CDR3 reads CASSFPSGAHRELFF. In DNA form, the CDR3 reads TGTGCCAGCAGTTTTCCTAGCGGGGCCCACCGGGAGCTGTTTTTT. The whole variable domain, remainder taken from reference TRBV28 and TRBJ2-2, is DVKVTQSSRYLVKRTGEKVFLECVQDMDHENMFWYRQDPGLGLRLIYFSYDVKMKEKGDIPEGYSVSREKKERFSLILESASTNQTSMYLCASSFPSGAHRELFFGEGSRLTVL.

V gene TRBV7-2 combines with J gene TRBJ2-7; TRBD2 matches 8 bases. There are 15 residues in the CDR3. Per germline, CDR1 SGHTA and CDR2 FQGNSA. Losses at the gene ends were 0 bases for V and 3 bases for J; bases not matched to a gene: 4. CDR3 bases: TGTGCCAGCAGCTTAGCAAGCGGGAGCGGCTACGAGCAGTACTTC. Amino acid sequence: CASSLASGSGYEQYF.

This clone was seen a single time. V and J are TRBV28 and TRBJ2-7; D tentatively reads TRBD1 or TRBD2 (6 bases each). The CDR3 has 12 amino acids. The germline CDR1 and CDR2 sequences are MDHEN and SYDVKM. The V and J ends lost 7 bases and 6 bases respectively, with 13 bases between them. CDR3 region: CASTGGPREQYF. Here the CDR3 DNA reads TGTGCCAGCACTGGGGGGCCTCGCGAGCAGTACTTC. Variable domain in full (rest from reference TRBV28 and TRBJ2-7): DVKVTQSSRYLVKRTGEKVFLECVQDMDHENMFWYRQDPGLGLRLIYFSYDVKMKEKGDIPEGYSVSREKKERFSLILESASTNQTSMYLCASTGGPREQYFGPGTRLTVT.

About this clone: A read error may explain this, as a much larger clone is one base away. The identical CDR3 is also encoded by other nucleotide sequences in the sample. V is TRBV30 and J is TRBJ1-5; D not resolved. The V and J ends lost 4 bases and 5 bases respectively, with 12 bases between them. This CDR3 has 13 amino acids. The V gene's germline CDR1 is GTSNPN and CDR2 SVGIG (reference sequence). CDR3 in amino acids: CAWTSRKDQPQHF. DNA for the CDR3: TGTGCCTGGACTTCCAGAAAGGATCAGCCCCAGCATTTT.

For this clone: This may be a read error: a much more frequent sequence differs by one nucleotide. This sample includes further DNA sequences coding for the same CDR3. V is TRBV5-6 and J is TRBJ1-1; D is undetermined. The CDR3 is made up of 14 amino acids. Germline V gene lookup returns CDR1 SGHDT and CDR2 YYEEEE. Trimming removed 0 bases at V and 1 base at J, with 7 bases between. This chain's CDR3 is CASSLGRRNTEAFF. CDR3 bases: TGTGCCAGCAGCTTGGGGAGGCGGAACACTGAAGCTTTCTTT.

This chain uses TRBV5-6 with TRBJ1-1; D remains unclear. This CDR3 has 16 amino acids. Germline values: CDR1 SGHDT, CDR2 YYEEEE. With 2 bases removed from V and 3 bases from J, the gap between germline ends came to 17 bases. The CDR3 coding sequence is TGTGCCAGCAGCTTTCGTAGGAGGTTGGGCGACACTGAAGCTTTCTTT. This translates into CASSFRRRLGDTEAFF.

This chain connects TRBV9 to TRBJ2-7; the D gene is possibly TRBD1 (5 bases). CDR1 SGDLS and CDR2 YYNGEE come from the germline V gene. The CDR3 sequence is 14 residues long. The germline V and J ends were trimmed by 0 bases and 2 bases, with 9 bases remaining between them. The CDR3 DNA reads TGTGCCAGCAGCGTAGCTCCCAGGGCCTACGAGCAGTACTTC. This encodes CASSVAPRAYEQYF.

This clone was seen only once. A much larger clonotype is one base distant, so this may be a read error. The final CDR3 position lacks the conserved phenylalanine or tryptophan, pointing to a likely read error. The chain is built from TRBV2 and TRBJ1-1, with 8 bases fitting TRBD1. This CDR3 comprises 19 residues. V was pared by 3 bases and J by 1 base, with 16 bases of the junction left unmatched. The germline V gene has CDR1 SNHLY and CDR2 FYNNEI. The CDR3 reads CASSDPEDRADVRNTEAFS. CDR3 in DNA: TGTGCCAGCAGTGATCCCGAGGACAGGGCGGATGTGCGGAACACTGAAGCTTTCTCT.

In nucleotides, the CDR3 is TGTGCCACAAGTCAGGGTAAGAACACTGAAGCTTTCTTT. Its translation: CATSQGKNTEAFF. The chain couples TRBV19 to TRBJ1-1, with D possibly being TRBD1 (5 bases). CDR1 and CDR2 (germline): LNHDA, SQIVND (reference sequence). V lost 10 bases and J 1 base, leaving 13 bases between the germline ends. The CDR3 spans 13 residues.

CDR3 loop: CASSPLAGREAEQYF. The CDR3 DNA sequence: TGTGCCAGCTCACCACTAGCGGGGAGGGAGGCCGAGCAGTACTTC. V and J are TRBV18 and TRBJ2-7; 8 bases align to TRBD2. The ends lost 1 base at V and 6 bases at J; junction bases unmatched: 8. From germline, CDR1 is KGHSH and CDR2 LQKENI. This CDR3 comprises 15 residues. The full variable domain, its missing parts supplied by reference TRBV18 and TRBJ2-7, is NAGVMQNPRHLVRRRGQEARLRCSPMKGHSHVYWYRQLPEEGLKFMVYLQKENIIDESGMPKERFSAEFPKEGPSILRIQQVVRGDSAAYFCASSPLAGREAEQYFGPGTRLTVT.

The J gene is TRBJ2-3, the V gene TRBV6-5; tentative D call: TRBD2 (5 bases). The CDR3 has 14 amino acids. Trimming cost V 6 bases and J 2 bases, with 12 bases left between them. CDR1 is MNHEY and CDR2 is SVGAGI in the germline V gene. The CDR3 region has the DNA TGTGCCAGCAGCCTCGGGGTTGCCACAGATACGCAGTATTTT. It translates to CASSLGVATDTQYF.

The V call is TRBV28, the J call TRBJ1-5; tentative D call: TRBD1 (5 bases). CDR3 length equals 15 residues. Germline lookup yields CDR1 MDHEN and CDR2 SYDVKM. V lost 2 bases, J lost 3 bases, and 11 bases lay in between. DNA for the CDR3: TGTGCCAGCAGTTTACGGACACCCGACAATCAGCCCCAGCATTTT. Its translation: CASSLRTPDNQPQHF.

The CDR3 spells CASSLDPSGLDTQYF. DNA of the CDR3: TGCGCCAGCAGCTTGGACCCATCCGGGCTAGATACGCAGTATTTT. The genes are TRBV5-1 and TRBJ2-3; no definite D call. V was clipped by 0 bases and J by 5 bases, with 13 bases between them. This CDR3 has 15 residues. Looked up from germline, CDR1 is SGHRS and CDR2 is YFSETQ. Variable domain in full (rest from reference TRBV5-1 and TRBJ2-3): KAGVTQTPRYLIKTRGQQVTLSCSPISGHRSVSWYQQTPGQGLQFLFEYFSETQRNKGNFPGRFSGRQFSNSRSEMNVSTLELGDSALYLCASSLDPSGLDTQYFGPGTRLTVL.

The CDR3 loop reads CASSLTGVGNTIYF. For the CDR3, the DNA is TGCGCCAGCAGCTTGACAGGCGTTGGAAACACCATATATTTT. This chain connects TRBV5-1 to TRBJ1-3; D is perhaps TRBD1 (5 bases). Germline CDR1 SGHRS, CDR2 YFSETQ. Trimming cost V 1 base and J 3 bases, with 8 bases left between them. CDR3 length equals 14 residues.

The chain couples TRBV30 to TRBJ1-2; D uncertain. This CDR3 spans 14 amino acids. Germline V gene lookup returns CDR1 GTSNPN and CDR2 SVGIG (reference sequence). Trimming stripped 0 bases from V and 7 bases from J, with 15 bases between. CDR3 amino acids: CAWSVSLTGIGYTF. In DNA form, the CDR3 reads TGTGCCTGGAGTGTAAGCCTTACTGGGATTGGCTACACCTTC.

The CDR3 DNA reads as TGTGCCAGCAGTCCTCAAAGGGCCGAGAACACCGGGGAGCTGTTTTTT. This gives the protein CASSPQRAENTGELFF. The chain uses TRBV7-3 and TRBJ2-2; D gene uncertain. The CDR3 has 16 residues. In germline, CDR1 is SGHTA, CDR2 FQGTGA. The V and J ends lost 6 bases and 1 base respectively, with 15 bases between them.

Concerning this clone itself: A far larger clone lies a single base away; this is likely a read error. The chain carries TRBV30 and TRBJ1-4; the D is unclear. V shed 5 bases and J shed 6 bases, with 4 bases lying between them. This CDR3 is 10 amino acids long. From germline, CDR1 is GTSNPN and CDR2 SVGIG (reference sequence). In DNA, the CDR3 is TGTGCCTGGGGAGATGAAAAACTGTTTTTT. Amino acid sequence: CAWGDEKLFF.

The chain couples TRBV18 to TRBJ2-2; 8 nucleotides align to TRBD1. CDR1 and CDR2 (germline): KGHSH, LQKENI. The CDR3 length is 14 residues. After removal of 5 bases from V and 6 bases from J, the junction contained 5 bases not matched to a gene. The CDR3 loop reads CASSYTTGAGELFF. In nucleotides, the CDR3 is TGTGCCAGCTCATATACGACAGGGGCCGGGGAGCTGTTTTTT.

This clone was seen only a few times. At the DNA level, this CDR3 is encoded by other sequences in the same sample as well. The chain couples TRBV28 to TRBJ2-7; 11 bases align to TRBD2. CDR3 length equals 13 residues. Germline V lookup: CDR1 MDHEN, CDR2 SYDVKM. J was trimmed by 7 bases and V by 2 bases; bases with no gene match: 1. The CDR3 sequence: CASSLLAGGEQYF. For the CDR3, the DNA is TGTGCCAGCAGTTTACTAGCGGGGGGAGAGCAGTACTTC.

This chain joins TRBV9 and TRBJ2-2, with D perhaps given as TRBD1 or TRBD2 (6 bases each). V lost 0 bases to trimming and J lost 6 bases, with 12 bases between them. Germline V CDR1 and CDR2: SGDLS, YYNGEE. The CDR3 consists of 15 residues. The CDR3 is CASSVGLEGAGELFF. The CDR3 region has the DNA TGTGCCAGCAGCGTAGGATTGGAGGGGGCCGGGGAGCTGTTTTTT.

This chain uses TRBV29-1 with TRBJ1-2, with a tentative D call TRBD1 (6 bases). The CDR3 has 15 amino acids. The V and J ends lost 3 bases and 0 bases respectively, with 14 bases between them. Germline CDR1 and CDR2: SQVTM and ANQGSEA. The CDR3 loop reads CSVERTASPNYGYTF. In nucleotides, the CDR3 is TGCAGCGTTGAGAGGACAGCTTCTCCTAACTATGGCTACACCTTC.

The chain is built from TRBV4-3 and TRBJ2-1; 9 nucleotides line up with TRBD1. The trim removed 5 bases at V and 8 bases at J, leaving 16 bases unmatched. The CDR3 spans 17 residues. In germline, CDR1 is LGHNA, CDR2 YSLEER. In DNA, the CDR3 is TGCGCCAGCAGCACCACAGGGGGCGTAAGTCCCCTCGATGAGCAGTTCTTC. Translating gives CASSTTGGVSPLDEQFF.

With respect to this clone: Within the sample, other DNA sequences also encode this same CDR3. The chain combines TRBV28 with TRBJ2-7, with TRBD2 as a possible D gene (6 bases). This CDR3 has 12 residues. V was shortened by 3 bases and J by 4 bases, with 7 bases between the two germline ends. Germline CDR1 MDHEN, CDR2 SYDVKM. CDR3: CASSLAGYEQYF. The CDR3 coding sequence is TGTGCCAGCAGTTTGGCGGGGTACGAGCAGTACTTC.

As regards this clone: This may arise from a read error, as a much more abundant clone is one base away. The chain is built from TRBV6-5 and TRBJ1-2; 7 nucleotides match TRBD1. This CDR3 comprises 16 residues. Germline values: CDR1 MNHEY, CDR2 SVGAGI. CDR3 DNA: TGTGCCAGCAGTTACTCCCCAGGGGGAGAATATGATGGCCACACCTTC. It translates to CASSYSPGGEYDGHTF.

J is TRBJ1-4 and V is TRBV9; no clear D gene. Trimming took 3 bases from V and 2 from J, leaving 11 bases between them. The CDR3 is 15 amino acids. Germline assignment: CDR1 SGDLS and CDR2 YYNGEE. The CDR3 DNA sequence: TGTGCCAGCAGCGCCCAACATCGGACTAATGAAAAACTGTTTTTT. Translation: CASSAQHRTNEKLFF.